This TCR beta chain comes out of a study of T cell responses to AZD1222 COVID-19 vaccine. From germline, CDR1 is MDHEN and CDR2 SYDVKM. The CDR3 totals 15 residues. V dropped 4 bases and J dropped 4 bases, with 14 bases sitting between them. Worth noting for this clone: What it recognizes is unknown.

Measured with immunoSEQ multiplex PCR; TCRdb has only the in-frame clones, and not every one. The sample lists fewer than 200,000 clones, roughly 91% occurring once. General observations from the study: Donor demographics were predominantly white British with a female majority; clonal diversity may be underestimated. In all cases, repertoires were sampled only after the peak T cell response.

The TCR comes from an adult who received the AZD1222 COVID-19 vaccine. The source material was peripheral blood, sampled 28 days after the second AZD1222 dose. This rearrangement joins TRBV28 to TRBJ1-3, with D uncertain. CDR3 region: CASSSGGLSGNTIYF. In nucleotides, the CDR3 is TGTGCCAGCAGTTCGGGAGGGCTTTCCGGAAACACCATATATTTT.